One sample yielded the 26 T cell receptor beta chains listed below, sequenced in a study of human T cells and chemical hapten exposure. TCRdb itself ran the 5' RACE reads through MiXCR, one entry per CDR3 protein. This sample has under 85,000 distinct CDR3 sequences, with under 10% found just once. Unfractionated whole blood was the source of the extracted total RNA. The receptors stem from a male donor in good health.

This chain joins TRBV7-8 and TRBJ1-2, with TRBD1 matching over 8 bases. The junction had 2 bases not matched to a gene; V was cut back by 1 base and J by 4 bases. The CDR3 is 14 amino acids. Germline V gene data show CDR1 as SGHVS and CDR2 as FQNEAQ. Here the CDR3 reads CASSLETGVYGYTF. In DNA form, the CDR3 reads TGTGCCAGCAGCTTAGAGACAGGGGTCTATGGCTACACCTTC.

This clonotype has a handful of counts. J is TRBJ1-4 and V is TRBV7-9; TRBD1 is a possible D gene (5 bases). This CDR3 is built from 17 residues. V was pared by 2 bases and J by 0 bases, with 13 bases between. Germline lookup yields CDR1 SEHNR and CDR2 FQNEAQ (reference sequence). CDR3 region: CASSLWDVSATNEKLFF. The CDR3 nucleotides read TGTGCCAGCAGCTTATGGGACGTTTCGGCAACTAATGAAAAACTGTTTTTT.

This clonotype came up a few times. The genes are TRBV7-8 and TRBJ1-5; unclear D gene. Germline lookup yields CDR1 SGHVS and CDR2 FQNEAQ. V was cut by 3 bases and J by 7 bases, with 7 bases left in between. There are 12 residues in the CDR3. The CDR3 reads CASSFSGQPQHF. In nucleotides, the CDR3 is TGTGCCAGCAGCTTTTCGGGACAGCCCCAGCATTTT.

This clonotype was counted at least ten times. V is TRBV5-4 and J is TRBJ1-4; 8 bases line up with TRBD1. Looked up from germline, CDR1 is SGHNT and CDR2 is YYREEE (reference sequence). The V segment lost 5 bases and the J segment 3 bases; nucleotides outside the gene matches: 3. CDR3 length equals 14 residues. The CDR3, as DNA: TGTGCCAGCAGTCTACAGGGGGCTAATGAAAAACTGTTTTTT. Translating it yields CASSLQGANEKLFF.

The rearrangement links TRBV29-1 to TRBJ1-1; no clear D. The CDR3 extends over 13 amino acids. The V end was cut by 4 bases, the J end by 0 bases, with 9 bases between. Germline lookup yields CDR1 SQVTM and CDR2 ANQGSEA. The CDR3 DNA reads TGCAGCGTTGTGCGAACCATGAACACTGAAGCTTTCTTT. This translates into CSVVRTMNTEAFF.

This clonotype was picked up many times. The chain recombines TRBV7-2 with TRBJ2-2, with D unresolved. Germline values: CDR1 SGHTA, CDR2 FQGNSA. Trimming removed 1 base from V and 5 bases from J, with 11 bases in between. The CDR3 is 15 amino acids. The CDR3 DNA is TGTGCCAGCAGCTTAGGGGGTAGAGTTACCGGGGAGCTGTTTTTT. It encodes CASSLGGRVTGELFF.

This clonotype was counted between two and nine times. The V gene is TRBV19, the J gene TRBJ2-1; D not resolved. Germline values: CDR1 LNHDA, CDR2 SQIVND (reference sequence). CDR3 length: 11 residues. The V gene lost 5 bases and the J gene lost 10 bases, with 9 bases spanning the gap. The CDR3 region has the DNA TGTGCCAGTAGTCATGGGGTCGAGCAGTTCTTC. Translating gives CASSHGVEQFF.

The chain recombines TRBV12-3 or TRBV12-4 with TRBJ2-1; TRBD1 agrees at 9 bases. V lost 8 bases to trimming and J lost 7 bases; unmatched junction nucleotides: 21. The CDR3 contains 18 residues. The CDR3 region is CASCSPVRTGVVVNEQFF. For the CDR3, the DNA is TGTGCCAGCTGTTCCCCGGTCAGGACAGGGGTTGTGGTGAATGAGCAGTTCTTC.

This clonotype was seen many times. The chain combines TRBV20-1 with TRBJ2-3, with TRBD2 identical over 12 bases. This CDR3 has 13 residues. After removal of 5 bases from V and 6 bases from J, the junction contained 3 bases not matched to a gene. CDR1 is DFQATT and CDR2 is SNEGSKA in the germline V gene (reference sequence). In DNA, the CDR3 is TGCAGTGCTCCCGGACTAGCGGGGGATACGCAGTATTTT. Translated: CSAPGLAGDTQYF.

This clonotype appeared many times. V gene TRBV12-5 combines with J gene TRBJ2-1; a possible D gene is TRBD1 (5 bases). This CDR3 contains 16 residues. Trimming removed 5 bases from V and 4 bases from J, with 18 bases in between. The germline CDR1 and CDR2 sequences are LGHNT and FRNRAP. CDR3 region: CASGPARQQKYNEQFF. In nucleotides, the CDR3 is TGTGCTAGTGGTCCCGCCCGACAGCAGAAATACAATGAGCAGTTCTTC.

V usage is TRBV29-1 and J usage is TRBJ1-2; a possible D gene is TRBD1 (5 bases). There are 15 residues in the CDR3. CDR1 and CDR2 (germline): SQVTM, ANQGSEA. The ends were cut back, 6 bases at V and 0 bases at J, with 17 bases in the middle. The CDR3 sequence: CSVALQGPTNYGYTF. In nucleotides, the CDR3 is TGCAGCGTAGCCCTCCAGGGCCCTACTAACTATGGCTACACCTTC.

This clonotype was seen once. The genes are TRBV5-4 and TRBJ2-3; TRBD2 aligns across 13 bases. V was pared by 3 bases and J by 3 bases, with 4 bases of the junction left unmatched. Germline V gene data show CDR1 as SGHNT and CDR2 as YYREEE (reference sequence). The CDR3 runs 16 residues. The CDR3 here is CASSSGLAGVTDTQYF. In nucleotides, the CDR3 is TGTGCCAGCAGCTCCGGACTAGCGGGAGTTACAGATACGCAGTATTTT.

This sequence joins TRBV20-1 and TRBJ1-1; no reliable D call. This CDR3 region has 13 residues. CDR1 and CDR2 (germline): DFQATT, SNEGSKA (reference sequence). V was clipped by 8 bases and J by 1 base, with 14 bases between them. This CDR3 is CSPYTGTNTEAFF. The CDR3 DNA is TGCAGTCCCTACACCGGCACGAACACTGAAGCTTTCTTT.

There are a few counts of this clonotype. V and J are TRBV18 and TRBJ1-2; D gene uncertain. The CDR3 spans 15 residues. Germline V gene data show CDR1 as KGHSH and CDR2 as LQKENI. Trimming took 0 bases from V and 4 from J, leaving 12 bases between them. The CDR3 bases are TGTGCCAGCTCACCACCGGAAAGGTTGTCCTATGGCTACACCTTC. Translation: CASSPPERLSYGYTF.

V usage is TRBV5-1 and J usage is TRBJ1-2; 8 bases map to TRBD1. The J segment lost 7 bases and the V segment lost 0 bases, leaving 2 bases of the junction unmatched. In germline, CDR1 is SGHRS, CDR2 YFSETQ. CDR3 length equals 13 residues. The CDR3 reads CASSLGQGSGYTF. The CDR3 nucleotides read TGCGCCAGCAGCTTGGGACAGGGGAGTGGCTACACCTTC.

In this sample, this clonotype turned up a few times. The rearrangement joins TRBV7-6 to TRBJ1-4; 8 bases align to TRBD1. CDR3 length: 16 residues. CDR1 is SGHVS and CDR2 is FNYEAQ in the germline V gene. After removal of 5 bases from V and 0 bases from J, the junction contained 5 bases not matched to a gene. The CDR3 is CASSKDRASTNEKLFF. The CDR3, as DNA: TGTGCCAGCAGCAAGGACAGGGCCTCAACTAATGAAAAACTGTTTTTT.

This clonotype was counted between two and nine times. This chain uses TRBV25-1 with TRBJ2-1; possibly TRBD2 for D (6 bases). The V and J ends lost 2 bases and 8 bases respectively, with 25 bases between them. Germline V gives CDR1 MGHDK, CDR2 SYGVNS. This CDR3 region has 18 residues. CDR3 in amino acids: CASSEESWGSGPHHEQFF. The CDR3 region has the DNA TGTGCCAGCAGTGAAGAGTCTTGGGGTAGCGGACCGCACCATGAGCAGTTCTTC. The full variable domain, with the rest looked up from reference TRBV25-1 and TRBJ2-1, is EADIYQTPRYLVIGTGKKITLECSQTMGHDKMYWYQQDPGMELHLIHYSYGVNSTEKGDLSSESTVSRIRTEHFPLTLESARPSHTSQYLCASSEESWGSGPHHEQFFGPGTRLTVL.

J is TRBJ1-1 and V is TRBV10-3; 10 nucleotides line up with TRBD1. Germline values: CDR1 ENHRY, CDR2 SYGVKD. CDR3 length: 13 amino acids. With 6 bases clipped from V and 8 bases from J, the junction kept 6 bases outside the gene matches. CDR3 residues: CAISATGGLEAFF. The CDR3 DNA sequence: TGTGCCATCAGCGCGACAGGGGGCCTAGAAGCTTTCTTT.

The sample holds many counts of this clonotype. The rearrangement uses TRBV20-1 and TRBJ1-5; 9 bases line up with TRBD1. The CDR3 is made up of 14 amino acids. CDR1 is DFQATT, CDR2 SNEGSKA, per germline (reference sequence). V lost 4 bases and J lost 6; bases outside the gene matches: 7. The CDR3 DNA reads as TGCAGTGCTATCCGAGACAGGGGGGGTCAGCCCCAGCATTTT. It is translated as CSAIRDRGGQPQHF.

In this sample, this clonotype turned up a few times. The J gene is TRBJ2-1, the V gene TRBV5-6; the match to TRBD2 covers 8 bases. Per germline, CDR1 SGHDT and CDR2 YYEEEE. The CDR3 runs 14 residues. V dropped 7 bases and J dropped 7; count of bases not matched to a gene: 10. The CDR3 protein is CASAGLAFNNEQFF. In DNA, the CDR3 is TGTGCCAGCGCAGGACTAGCTTTTAATAATGAGCAGTTCTTC.

This clonotype came up many times. The chain has TRBV20-1 and TRBJ2-5; TRBD2 matches at 10 bases. Germline V lookup: CDR1 DFQATT, CDR2 SNEGSKA (reference sequence). This CDR3 has 16 residues. V lost 6 bases to trimming and J lost 5 bases; unmatched junction nucleotides: 15. The CDR3 here is CSAAPSSGRKLETQYF. In DNA, the CDR3 is TGCAGTGCGGCTCCTTCTAGCGGGAGAAAGCTGGAGACCCAGTACTTC.

This clonotype was seen only a few times. The J gene is TRBJ1-4, the V gene TRBV11-2, with 10 positions matching TRBD1. The trim removed 4 bases at V and 2 bases at J, leaving 10 bases unmatched. This CDR3 region has 18 residues. Per the germline V gene, CDR1 is SGHAT and CDR2 is FQNNGV. CDR3 in amino acids: CASSSRRGTGATNEKLFF. Here the CDR3 DNA reads TGTGCCAGCAGCTCGCGGCGAGGGACAGGGGCCACTAATGAAAAACTGTTTTTT.

Of note for this clonotype: Given a much more abundant clone one base away, this may be a read error. This chain connects TRBV7-9 to TRBJ1-1; unclear D gene. This CDR3 spans 13 amino acids. Germline-derived CDR1 and CDR2 are SEHNR and FQNEAQ (reference sequence). In DNA form, the CDR3 reads TGTGCCAGCAGCTTAGGCCTTAACACTGATGCTTTCTTT. Amino acids: CASSLGLNTDAFF.

This chain joins TRBV7-9 and TRBJ2-7, with 10 bases fitting TRBD2. CDR1 is SEHNR, CDR2 FQNEAQ, per germline (reference sequence). V shed 4 bases and J 2 bases; nucleotides not matched to a gene: 2. The CDR3 loop spans 14 amino acids. The CDR3 is CASSSSGGPYEQYF. The CDR3 region has the DNA TGTGCCAGCAGCTCTAGCGGGGGACCCTACGAGCAGTACTTC.

This clonotype was found a few times. The chain links TRBV20-1 to TRBJ2-5, with 10 bases matching TRBD2. The CDR3 length is 14 residues. V lost 2 bases to trimming and J lost 4 bases; unmatched junction nucleotides: 4. Germline CDR1 is DFQATT and CDR2 is SNEGSKA (reference sequence). DNA of the CDR3: TGCAGTGCTAGACTGAGCGGGGGGGGAGAGACCCAGTACTTC. It codes for CSARLSGGGETQYF.

This clonotype came up a few times. The V call is TRBV7-8, the J call TRBJ1-5; D ambiguous. CDR1 SGHVS and CDR2 FQNEAQ come from the germline V gene. This CDR3 comprises 13 residues. The V and J ends lost 4 bases and 4 bases respectively, with 8 bases between them. The CDR3 protein is CASSSSKNQPQHF. The CDR3 DNA sequence: TGTGCCAGCAGCTCGAGTAAGAATCAGCCCCAGCATTTT.